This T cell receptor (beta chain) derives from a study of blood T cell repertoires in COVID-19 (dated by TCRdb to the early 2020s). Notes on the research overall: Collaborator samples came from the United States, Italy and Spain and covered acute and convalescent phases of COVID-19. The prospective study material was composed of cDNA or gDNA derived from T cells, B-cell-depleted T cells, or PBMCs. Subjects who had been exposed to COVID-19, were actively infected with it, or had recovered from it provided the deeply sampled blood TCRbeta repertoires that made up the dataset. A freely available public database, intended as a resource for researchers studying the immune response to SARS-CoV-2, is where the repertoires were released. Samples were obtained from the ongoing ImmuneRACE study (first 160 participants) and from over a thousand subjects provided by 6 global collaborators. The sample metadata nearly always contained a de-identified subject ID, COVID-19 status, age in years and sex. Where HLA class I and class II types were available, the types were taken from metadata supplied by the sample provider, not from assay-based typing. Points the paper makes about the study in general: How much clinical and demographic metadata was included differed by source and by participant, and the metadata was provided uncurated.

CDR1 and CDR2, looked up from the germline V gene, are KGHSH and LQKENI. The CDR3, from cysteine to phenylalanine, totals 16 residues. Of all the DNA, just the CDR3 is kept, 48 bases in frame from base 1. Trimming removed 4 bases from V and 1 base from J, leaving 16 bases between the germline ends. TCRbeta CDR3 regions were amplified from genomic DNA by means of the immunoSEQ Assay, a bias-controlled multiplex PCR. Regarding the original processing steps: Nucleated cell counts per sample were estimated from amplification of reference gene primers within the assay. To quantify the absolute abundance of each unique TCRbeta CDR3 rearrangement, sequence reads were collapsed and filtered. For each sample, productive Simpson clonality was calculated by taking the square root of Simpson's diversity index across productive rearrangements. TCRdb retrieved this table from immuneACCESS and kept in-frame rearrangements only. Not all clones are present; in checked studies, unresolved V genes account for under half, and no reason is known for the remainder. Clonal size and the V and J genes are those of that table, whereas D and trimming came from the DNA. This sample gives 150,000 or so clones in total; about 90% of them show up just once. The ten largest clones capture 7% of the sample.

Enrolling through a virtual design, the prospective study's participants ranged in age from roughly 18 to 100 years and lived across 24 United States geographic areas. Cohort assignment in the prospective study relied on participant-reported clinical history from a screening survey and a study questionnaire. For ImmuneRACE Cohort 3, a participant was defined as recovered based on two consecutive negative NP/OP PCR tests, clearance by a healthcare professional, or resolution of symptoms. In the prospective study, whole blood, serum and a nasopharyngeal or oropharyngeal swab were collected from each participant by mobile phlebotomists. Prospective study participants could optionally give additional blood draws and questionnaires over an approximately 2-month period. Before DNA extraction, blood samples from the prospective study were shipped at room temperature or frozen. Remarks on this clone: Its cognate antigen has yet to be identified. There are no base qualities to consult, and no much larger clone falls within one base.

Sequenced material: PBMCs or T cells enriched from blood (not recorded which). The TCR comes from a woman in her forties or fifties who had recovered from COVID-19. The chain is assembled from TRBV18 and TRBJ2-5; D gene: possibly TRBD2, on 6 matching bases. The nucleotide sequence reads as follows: TGTGCCAGCTCACAAACCGGGCGGGGCGCCCAAGAGACCCAGTACTTC. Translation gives CASSQTGRGAQETQYF.